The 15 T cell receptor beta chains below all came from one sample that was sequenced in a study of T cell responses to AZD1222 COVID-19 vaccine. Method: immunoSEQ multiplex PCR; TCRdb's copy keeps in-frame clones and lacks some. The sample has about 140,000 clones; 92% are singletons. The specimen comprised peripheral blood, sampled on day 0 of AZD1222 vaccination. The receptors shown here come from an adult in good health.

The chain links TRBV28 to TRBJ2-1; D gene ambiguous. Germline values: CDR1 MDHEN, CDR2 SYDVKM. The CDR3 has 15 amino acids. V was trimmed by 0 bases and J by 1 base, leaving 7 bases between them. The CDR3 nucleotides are TGTGCCAGCAGTTTATGGTCTGTTTCCTACAATGAGCAGTTCTTC. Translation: CASSLWSVSYNEQFF.

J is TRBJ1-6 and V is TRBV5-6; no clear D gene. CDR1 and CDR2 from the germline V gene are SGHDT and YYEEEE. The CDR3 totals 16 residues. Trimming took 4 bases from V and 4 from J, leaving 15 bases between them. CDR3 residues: CASSNHGRTYNSPLHF. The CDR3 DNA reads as TGTGCCAGCAGCAATCACGGACGGACTTATAATTCACCCCTCCACTTT. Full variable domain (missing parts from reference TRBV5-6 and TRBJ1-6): DAGVTQSPTHLIKTRGQQVTLRCSPKSGHDTVSWYQQALGQGPQFIFQYYEEEERQRGNFPDRFSGHQFPNYSSELNVNALLLGDSALYLCASSNHGRTYNSPLHFGNGTRLTVT.

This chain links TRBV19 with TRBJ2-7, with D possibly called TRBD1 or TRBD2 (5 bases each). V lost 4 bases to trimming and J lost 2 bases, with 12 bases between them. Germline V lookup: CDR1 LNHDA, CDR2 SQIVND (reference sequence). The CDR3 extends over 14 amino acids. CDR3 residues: CASSSRDPTYEQYF. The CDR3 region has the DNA TGTGCCAGTAGTAGCCGGGACCCAACCTACGAGCAGTACTTC.

The CDR3 DNA reads TGTGCCAGCTCACCACTGGGATTGGGCAGGGTGGTCGACGAGCAGTACTTC. Protein product: CASSPLGLGRVVDEQYF. The chain recombines TRBV18 with TRBJ2-7; possible D gene TRBD1, 5 bases. The CDR3 sequence is 17 residues long. Germline loops: CDR1 KGHSH, CDR2 LQKENI. The germline V and J ends were trimmed by 1 base and 5 bases, with 21 bases remaining between them.

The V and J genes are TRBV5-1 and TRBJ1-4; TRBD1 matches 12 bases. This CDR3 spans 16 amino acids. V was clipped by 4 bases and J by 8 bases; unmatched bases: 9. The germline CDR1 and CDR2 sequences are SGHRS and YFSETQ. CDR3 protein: CASSPGTGGAGEKLFF. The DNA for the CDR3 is TGCGCCAGCAGCCCGGGGACAGGGGGCGCGGGAGAAAAACTGTTTTTT.

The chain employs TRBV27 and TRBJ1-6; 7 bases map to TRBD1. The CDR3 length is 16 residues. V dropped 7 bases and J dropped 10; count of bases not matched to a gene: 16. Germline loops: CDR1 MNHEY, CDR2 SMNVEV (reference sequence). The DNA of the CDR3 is TGTGCCAGCAAGGACGGCCGGGACAGCCTTTGGTCACCCCTCCACTTT. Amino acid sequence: CASKDGRDSLWSPLHF.

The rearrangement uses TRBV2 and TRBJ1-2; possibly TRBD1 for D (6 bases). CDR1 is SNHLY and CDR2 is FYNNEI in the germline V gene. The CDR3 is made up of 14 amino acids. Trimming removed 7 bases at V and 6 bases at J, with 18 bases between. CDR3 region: CASNPRGAGDGYTF. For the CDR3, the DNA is TGTGCCAGCAACCCGAGGGGGGCAGGGGATGGCTACACCTTC.

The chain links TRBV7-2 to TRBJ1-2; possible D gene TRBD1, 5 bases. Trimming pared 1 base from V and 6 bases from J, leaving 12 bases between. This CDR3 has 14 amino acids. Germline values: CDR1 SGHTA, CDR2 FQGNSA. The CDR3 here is CASSLESGGDGYTF. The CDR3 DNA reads TGTGCCAGCAGCTTAGAGTCCGGGGGGGATGGCTACACCTTC.

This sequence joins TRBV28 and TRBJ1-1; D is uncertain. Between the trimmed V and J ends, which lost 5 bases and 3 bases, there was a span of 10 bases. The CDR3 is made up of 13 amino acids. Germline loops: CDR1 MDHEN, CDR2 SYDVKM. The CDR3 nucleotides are TGTGCCAGCAGTACCCAGGCGGACACTGAAGCTTTCTTT. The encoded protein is CASSTQADTEAFF. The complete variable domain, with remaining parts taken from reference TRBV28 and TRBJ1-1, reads DVKVTQSSRYLVKRTGEKVFLECVQDMDHENMFWYRQDPGLGLRLIYFSYDVKMKEKGDIPEGYSVSREKKERFSLILESASTNQTSMYLCASSTQADTEAFFGQGTRLTVV.

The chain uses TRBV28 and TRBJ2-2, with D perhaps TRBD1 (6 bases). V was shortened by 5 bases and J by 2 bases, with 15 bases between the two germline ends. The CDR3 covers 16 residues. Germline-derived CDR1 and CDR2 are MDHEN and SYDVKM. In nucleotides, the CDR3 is TGTGCCAGCAGTCTCCTACAGGGTATCAACACCGGGGAGCTGTTTTTT. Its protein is CASSLLQGINTGELFF.

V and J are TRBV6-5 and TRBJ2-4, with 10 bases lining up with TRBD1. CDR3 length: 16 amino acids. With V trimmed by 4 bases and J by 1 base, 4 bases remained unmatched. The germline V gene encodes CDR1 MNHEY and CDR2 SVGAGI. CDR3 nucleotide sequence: TGTGCCAGCAGTTTGGACAGGGGGGTTGCCAAAAACATTCAGTACTTC. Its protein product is CASSLDRGVAKNIQYF.

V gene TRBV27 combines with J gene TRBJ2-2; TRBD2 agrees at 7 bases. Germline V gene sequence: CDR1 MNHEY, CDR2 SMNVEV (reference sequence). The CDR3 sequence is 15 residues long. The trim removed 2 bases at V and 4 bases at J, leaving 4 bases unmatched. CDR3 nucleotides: TGTGCCAGCAGTTTAAGCGGGGTTCCCACCGGGGAGCTGTTTTTT. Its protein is CASSLSGVPTGELFF.

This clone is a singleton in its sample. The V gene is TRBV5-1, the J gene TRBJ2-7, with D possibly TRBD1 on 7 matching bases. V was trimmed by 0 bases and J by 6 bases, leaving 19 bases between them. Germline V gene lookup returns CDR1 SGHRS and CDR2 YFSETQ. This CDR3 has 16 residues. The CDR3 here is CASSLGRQGGSVEQYF. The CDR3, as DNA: TGCGCCAGCAGCTTGGGTAGGCAGGGGGGAAGTGTCGAGCAGTACTTC.

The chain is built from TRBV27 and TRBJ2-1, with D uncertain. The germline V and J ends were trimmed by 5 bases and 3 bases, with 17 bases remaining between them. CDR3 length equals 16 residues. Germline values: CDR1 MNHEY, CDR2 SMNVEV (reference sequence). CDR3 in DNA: TGTGCCAGCAGTCCGTTTCGGTCGGATAACTACAATGAGCAGTTCTTC. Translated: CASSPFRSDNYNEQFF.

This CDR3 reads CASSPGKGLGYEQYF. CDR3 in DNA: TGTGCCAGCAGTCCCGGCAAAGGGTTGGGCTACGAGCAGTACTTC. This chain connects TRBV27 to TRBJ2-7; D is unclear. The CDR3 is 15 residues long. With 5 bases removed from V and 3 bases from J, the gap between germline ends came to 17 bases. Germline values: CDR1 MNHEY, CDR2 SMNVEV (reference sequence).